The sequence of this T cell receptor beta chain was determined in a study of T cell changes during pregnancy in multiple sclerosis. J lost 0 bases, V lost 2 bases, and 3 bases had no gene match. The CDR3 is 15 residues long. The germline V gene encodes CDR1 MNHEY and CDR2 SVGAGI. Only in-frame clones appear in the TCRdb table, and some are missing; sequencing was by immunoSEQ multiplex PCR. In the table there are approximately 90,000 clones, approximately 92% of which are singletons. The TCR sequence derives from a female donor with multiple sclerosis, enrolled in a pregnancy study. The V and J genes are TRBV6-5 and TRBJ1-2, with 7 bases matching TRBD1. The sequenced sample was peripheral blood, obtained after pregnancy. CDR3 region: CASSYVGTANYGYTF. CDR3 sequence (DNA): TGTGCCAGCAGTTACGTAGGGACAGCTAACTATGGCTACACCTTC.